This T cell receptor beta chain is drawn from a study of response to subunit inactivated influenza vaccine (dated by TCRdb to 2016 to 2019). At the level of the whole study: To follow how T cells responded to a trivalent subunit inactivated influenza vaccine, the researchers relied on deep quantitative profiling of the T cell receptor repertoire.

CDR1 and CDR2 are read off the germline V gene (reference sequence) as DFQATT and SNEGSKA. V is clipped by 0 bases and J by 0 bases, and the sequence between their germline boundaries is 8 bases long. Inclusive of the bounding cysteine and phenylalanine, the CDR3 is 14 residues long. Only the CDR3 part of the read is kept: 42 bases, read in frame from the first base. In this sample, this clonotype turned up a few times. No cognate antigen has been identified for it. Base qualities are missing; no much larger clone stands one base away. General findings and caveats noted by the study authors: It was suggested by the authors that each seasonal influenza vaccination may recruit only a limited number of new T cells.

The library came from RT-PCR. Sequencing was performed on an Illumina HiSeq 2500. Through fastp at Q25 and MiXCR, TCRdb rebuilt clones from the public reads, retaining in-frame beta chains. One record per CDR3 amino acid sequence lists the most common genes and DNA. Recorded for this sample are around 580,000 distinct CDR3 sequences; 12% to 15% of them occurred a single time. 11% of the sample is held by the ten biggest clonotypes. The V and J genes are TRBV20-1 and TRBJ2-5; the D gene could be either TRBD1 or TRBD2, each agreeing at 5 bases. The receptor was derived from a man aged 50 to 60 who received an inactivated influenza vaccine. Donor details come from another sample of the same person, matched by shared clones. This specimen consisted of PBMCs from blood, obtained approximately 12 days after vaccination. The nucleotides read TGCAGTGCTAGAGAGGGGACCCACCAAGAGACCCAGTACTTC. Its protein reads: CSAREGTHQETQYF.